These T cell receptor delta chains were read from a single sample in a study of gamma-delta T cells after stem cell transplantation. TCRdb re-analyzed the RT-PCR reads via CATT. This sample has roughly 6,500 delta-chain clones; 20% to 25% occur once, and the top ten carry about 20%. Sequencing input: gamma-delta T cells. Every receptor here comes from a human donor. It is not recorded whose cells these are; they may come from a transplant donor. Both conserved end residues are part of each CDR3. A D gene is named only where the DNA matches it firmly. Where a row states a size, it is once, few, many or the class of an expanded clone; other rows omit it.

TRDJ1 medium-sized TRDV1 TRDD3 TGTGCTCTTGGGGAACCAGCTTCCACTTCCTACGCCCCTGCTGGGGGATACGCTGGCGCCGATAAACTCATCTTT CALGEPASTSYAPAGGYAGADKLIF
TRDJ1 medium-sized TRDV2 TRDD3 TGTGCCTGTGACACAGTACTGGGGGATACGCGGATACGCACCGATAAACTCATCTTT CACDTVLGDTRIRTDKLIF
TRDJ3 few TRDV2 TRDD3 TGTGCCTGTGATACTACTGGGGGACGCTGGGACACCCGACAGATGTTTTTC CACDTTGGRWDTRQMFF
TRDJ1 medium-sized TRDV2 TRDD3 TGTGCCTGTGACACCGGCGGACTGGGGGATACTTCTCCCAACACCGATAAACTCATCTTT CACDTGGLGDTSPNTDKLIF
TRDJ3 few TRDV2 TRDD3 TGTGCCTGTGACCCGGTACTGGGGGATACGACACCCTCCTGGGACACCCGACAGATGTTTTTC CACDPVLGDTTPSWDTRQMFF
TRDJ3 medium-sized TRDV2 . TGTGCCTGTGACACCGCAGAATCAACGGGGAGCTCCTGGGACACCCGACAGATGTTTTTC CACDTAESTGSSWDTRQMFF
TRDJ1 . TRDV2 . TGTGCCTGTGACACTGTGGGGTCCAGAAGGGATACCGATAAACTCATCTTT CACDTVGSRRDTDKLIF
TRDJ1 few TRDV2 . TGTGCCTGTGACACCCTTCCTACGACTGGGGGAGCAAACACCGATAAACTCATCTTT CACDTLPTTGGANTDKLIF
TRDJ3 medium-sized TRDV2 . TGTGCCTGTGACACCGGGTGGGGCAGCTCCTGGGACACCCGACAGATGTTTTTC CACDTGWGSSWDTRQMFF
TRDJ3 few TRDV2 TRDD3 TGTGCCTGTGACACCGTGGGCGGCTGGGGGATACCAACCCCCTGGGACACCCGACAGATGTTTTTC CACDTVGGWGIPTPWDTRQMFF
TRDJ1 medium-sized TRDV1 . TGTGCTCTTGGGGAACGCGCCTTCCGGGGGACCGATAAACTCATCTTT CALGERAFRGTDKLIF
TRDJ1 . TRDV2 TRDD3 TGTGCCTGTGACACCTTACTGGGGGATACCCCACACACCGATAAACTCATCTTT CACDTLLGDTPHTDKLIF
TRDJ1 once TRDV1 TRDD3 TGTGCTCTTGGGGAAGCCTCCGTGTTCCCCGTACTGGGGGCCACGTCGTACACCGATAAACTCATCTTT CALGEASVFPVLGATSYTDKLIF
TRDJ1 few TRDV2 . TGTGCCTGTGACACCGCAGTACCCTCCACCGATAAACTCATCTTT CACDTAVPSTDKLIF
TRDJ1 few TRDV1 TRDD3 TGTGCTCTTGGTGGTTGGTTTCCCACTGGGGGACCTTCCTGTTACACCGATAAACTCATCTTT CALGGWFPTGGPSCYTDKLIF
TRDJ1 medium-sized TRDV2 . TGTGCCTGTGACCCGCTGGGCGAGTACACCGATAAACTCATCTTT CACDPLGEYTDKLIF
TRDJ1 medium-sized TRDV2 . TGTGCCTGTGACGGGGTTACCGGCTCGTTTTGGGACACCGATAAACTCATCTTT CACDGVTGSFWDTDKLIF
TRDJ1 medium-sized TRDV2 TRDD3 TGTGCCTGTGACCGATTACTGGGGGATACCAGACGGAGCACCGATAAACTCATCTTT CACDRLLGDTRRSTDKLIF
TRDJ1 . TRDV2 TRDD3 TGTGCCTGTGACTCTTTGGGGGATACACCGTACACCGATAAACTCATCTTT CACDSLGDTPYTDKLIF
TRDJ3 . TRDV2 . TGTGCCTGTGACCCCGCCCTCCCCAGCTCCTGGGACACCCGACAGATGTTTTTC CACDPALPSSWDTRQMFF
TRDJ1 few TRDV2 . TGTGCCTGTGACCCGGCGTGGGGGCCCCGGAACACCGATAAACTCATCTTT CACDPAWGPRNTDKLIF
TRDJ1 . TRDV1 TRDD3 TGTGCTCTTGGGGAACTCGGTACGACGTTCTCTTGGGGGATTCCGTACACCGATAAACTCATCTTT CALGELGTTFSWGIPYTDKLIF
TRDJ1 medium-sized TRDV2 TRDD3 TGTGCCTGTGACACTCTACTGGGGATCTCCTTGTACACCGATAAACTCATCTTT CACDTLLGISLYTDKLIF
TRDJ3 few TRDV2 TRDD3 TGTGCCTGTGACACCACCGGTAGTGGGGGATACGCAAAGTGGGACACCCGACAGATGTTTTTC CACDTTGSGGYAKWDTRQMFF
TRDJ3 . TRDV2 . TGTGCCTGTGACACCCCGGGGCAAAGCTCCTGGGACACCCGACAGATGTTTTTC CACDTPGQSSWDTRQMFF
TRDJ1 medium-sized TRDV2 TRDD3 TGTGCCTGTGACGTGTTGGGGGACCACGGGGTTTACACCGATAAACTCATCTTT CACDVLGDHGVYTDKLIF
TRDJ1 . TRDV2 TRDD3 TGTGCCTGTGACACCGGTCTTCTTGGGGGGACTGGGGGATACCCTGCCTGGGAAGGTAAACTCATCTTT CACDTGLLGGTGGYPAWEGKLIF
TRDJ2 once TRDV2 TRDD3 TGTGCCTGTGACAATCTTTATTCAGAGGGGGATCCTGCTTTGACAGCACAACTCTTCTTT CACDNLYSEGDPALTAQLFF
TRDJ1 . TRDV2 TRDD3 TGTGCCCGTGACAAGCTGGGGGATACGAGGACCGATAAACTCATCTTT CARDKLGDTRTDKLIF
TRDJ1 few TRDV2 TRDD3 TGTGCCTGTGACACGGTGGGGGACCGAGGGGGGACCGATAAACTCATCTTT CACDTVGDRGGTDKLIF
TRDJ2 few TRDV2 TRDD3 TGTGCCTGTGAGCCAATGGGGGATACGGCTAGGACAGCACAACTCTTCTTT CACEPMGDTARTAQLFF
TRDJ1 medium-sized TRDV2 TRDD3 TGTGCCTGTGACACCGTTCCTCCATCTGGGGGGAAACACCCAGAACTCATCTTT CACDTVPPSGGKHPELIF
TRDJ1 . TRDV2 TRDD3 TGTGCCTGTGACACCGTAGGTGGGGGATACACGCGGGCCGATAAACTCATCTTT CACDTVGGGYTRADKLIF
TRDJ1 few TRDV1 . TGTGCTCTTGGGTGCGACGACCGAAGCTGGGGACCAATTTCGTACACCGATAAACTCATCTTT CALGCDDRSWGPISYTDKLIF
TRDJ1 . TRDV2 TRDD3 TGTGCCTGTGATCCGACTGGGGGATACCGGACCGATAAACTCATCTTT CACDPTGGYRTDKLIF
TRDJ3 few TRDV2 TRDD3 TGTGCCTGTGACACCGTGGGGATACGCGGCAGGGACACCCGACAGATGTTTTTC CACDTVGIRGRDTRQMFF
TRDJ3 few TRDV2 TRDD3 TGTGCCTGTGACACCGCGACGTCTGGGGGGCCTCCCCTTCGTTCCTGGGACACCCGACAGATGTTTTTC CACDTATSGGPPLRSWDTRQMFF
TRDJ1 . TRDV2 . TGTGCCTGTGACACCCCCTTCCTGACCATGGGGGATCCTGGGGACACCGATAAACTCATCTTT CACDTPFLTMGDPGDTDKLIF
TRDJ1 few TRDV2 . TGTGCCTGTGACTTACTACTAGGGGTTCAGGGGGACACCGATAAACTCATCTTT CACDLLLGVQGDTDKLIF
TRDJ3 medium-sized TRDV2 TRDD3 TGTGCCTGTGTCCCTCTGGGGGGTAGCTCCTGGGACACCCGACAGATGTTTTTC CACVPLGGSSWDTRQMFF
TRDJ1 . TRDV2 TRDD3 TGTGCCTGTGACACACTCCTGGGGGATACTGTGAGTACCGATAAACTCATCTTT CACDTLLGDTVSTDKLIF
TRDJ1 medium-sized TRDV2 TRDD3 TGTGCCTGTGACACTGCTTTTGGAGGATTTCTGGGGGCCAACACCGATAAACTCATCTTT CACDTAFGGFLGANTDKLIF
TRDJ1 . TRDV2 TRDD3 TGTGCCTGTGACCACCTATTTACTGGGGGATACCGGACGGGTAAACTCATCTTT CACDHLFTGGYRTGKLIF
TRDJ1 . TRDV1 . TGTGCTCTTGGGGAACGAAGTGGCCTTCCTCCCCTTTGGGGATCCTACACCGATAAACTCATCTTT CALGERSGLPPLWGSYTDKLIF
TRDJ1 . TRDV2 . TGTGCCTGTGACAACATCGGCTCGAAGGGAGCCCTAATGTACACCGATAAACTCATCTTT CACDNIGSKGALMYTDKLIF
TRDJ1 . TRDV2 TRDD3 TGTGCCTGTTCCGAACTGGGGGATAACCCAGGATTTTCCACCGATAAACTCATCTTT CACSELGDNPGFSTDKLIF
TRDJ3 medium-sized TRDV2 TRDD3 TGTGCCTGTGACACCGTGGGGGGACTGGGGGACCTCTCCTGGGACACCCGACAGATGTTTTTC CACDTVGGLGDLSWDTRQMFF
TRDJ1 few TRDV1 TRDD3 TGTGCTCTTGGGGAACTACCCCGCCCTTACTGGGGAGGGGCTGAACTCATCTTT CALGELPRPYWGGAELIF
TRDJ1 medium-sized TRDV2 . TGTGCCTGTGACACTCTCCGCCCTACAGTCGGGGGGGACCTACTGCACACCGATAAACTCATCTTT CACDTLRPTVGGDLLHTDKLIF
TRDJ1 few TRDV2 TRDD3 TGTGCCTGTGACGGACTGGGGGATACTCGGGTCCCGGACACCGATAAACTCATCTTT CACDGLGDTRVPDTDKLIF
TRDJ1 . TRDV1 . TGTGCTCTTGGGATCGCCTTCCTAATAGCTGGGGGCAATGCCGACACCGATAAACTCATCTTT CALGIAFLIAGGNADTDKLIF
TRDJ1 medium-sized TRDV2 TRDD3 TGTGCCTGTGACAGTTTGGGGATCAAGACTGGGGGATACTTGGCCGATAAACTCATCTTT CACDSLGIKTGGYLADKLIF
TRDJ1 medium-sized TRDV2 . TGTGCCTGTGTGGCGGTAGGGATAAGGAACGATAAACTCATCTTT CACVAVGIRNDKLIF
TRDJ1 medium-sized TRDV2 TRDD3 TGTGCCTGTGACACCCTGGGGGAAACCGATAAACTCATCTTT CACDTLGETDKLIF
TRDJ1 . TRDV1 TRDD3 TGTGCTCTTGGGGATCCGGGACACCCAGGGTACTGGGGGATACGCTCATCGGATAAACTCATCTTT CALGDPGHPGYWGIRSSDKLIF
TRDJ3 medium-sized TRDV2 . TGTGCCTGTGACACCGCCCCGGGGTTCCTAAGCACATCAACCTGGGACACCCGACAGATGTTTTTC CACDTAPGFLSTSTWDTRQMFF
TRDJ1 . TRDV2 . TGTGCCTGTGACACTTTGGGGATCGGGGCCGATAAACTCATCTTT CACDTLGIGADKLIF